The following is a TCR beta chain sequence with its context. What it binds is unknown. The data belong to a study of metastatic and nonmetastatic thyroid tumors. Study-level information: Across blood and tumor or nodule tissue, repertoires from malignant and benign thyroid patients were compared with one another. Broader study findings: It was reported that TCR beta diversity was significantly higher in malignant thyroid tumors than benign nodules, in blood and tumor.

Among the patients, none had received any treatment before thyroid surgery. Under the authors' procedure: The authors used CDR3 differences across clinicopathological groups to build a distant-metastasis classifier for papillary thyroid cancer. With MiXCR, TCRdb called clones anew from the PCR reads. TCRdb, not the original authors, processed these V and J calls. This table holds tens of thousands of clones, 20% to 30% found once. Germline V gene lookup returns CDR1 LGHNA and CDR2 YSLEER. The CDR3 totals 17 residues. J was trimmed by 4 bases and V by 0 bases; bases with no gene match: 9. Source material: tumor tissue. This TCR was recovered from a male donor with papillary thyroid cancer or a benign thyroid nodule (not recorded which). Some clones in this sample may be carry-over from other donors' samples. The chain combines TRBV4-3 with TRBJ2-7, with 10 bases lining up with TRBD2. The chain's CDR3 is CASSQDPSGSIRYEQYF. CDR3 nucleotides: TGCGCCAGCAGCCAAGATCCTAGCGGGAGCATTAGATACGAGCAGTACTTC.